This T cell receptor (beta chain) was profiled in a study of shared clonotypes between healthy human individuals. Study results and caveats: Owing to a small donor count, the genetic and exposure-history diversity represented was limited. Clonotype sharing levels among donors were expected to vary with sequencing depth.

This clone has a single count. Its antigen remains unidentified. The CDR3 consists of 16 residues. V was cut by 0 bases and J by 1 base, with 11 bases left in between. The V gene's germline CDR1 is SGHKS and CDR2 YYEKEE (reference sequence). Authors' data handling: Junction-only immunoSEQ data arrived without quality scores, meaning filtering differed. The data were produced by immunoSEQ multiplex PCR, yet TCRdb's version contains in-frame clones alone and is incomplete. That table gives V, J and clone size, and the DNA gave D and trimming. The sample records hundreds of thousands of clones, around 67% being singletons.

The material sequenced was memory CD4+ T cells sorted from blood. Subset specified: CD45RA-negative fraction. The chain employs TRBV5-5 and TRBJ1-3; a possible D gene is TRBD1 (5 bases). The sequence was collected from a man aged 30-40 years in good health. CDR3 region: CASSLEGLGSGNTIYF. The CDR3 DNA reads TGTGCCAGCAGCTTGGAGGGGCTGGGATCTGGAAACACCATATATTTT.